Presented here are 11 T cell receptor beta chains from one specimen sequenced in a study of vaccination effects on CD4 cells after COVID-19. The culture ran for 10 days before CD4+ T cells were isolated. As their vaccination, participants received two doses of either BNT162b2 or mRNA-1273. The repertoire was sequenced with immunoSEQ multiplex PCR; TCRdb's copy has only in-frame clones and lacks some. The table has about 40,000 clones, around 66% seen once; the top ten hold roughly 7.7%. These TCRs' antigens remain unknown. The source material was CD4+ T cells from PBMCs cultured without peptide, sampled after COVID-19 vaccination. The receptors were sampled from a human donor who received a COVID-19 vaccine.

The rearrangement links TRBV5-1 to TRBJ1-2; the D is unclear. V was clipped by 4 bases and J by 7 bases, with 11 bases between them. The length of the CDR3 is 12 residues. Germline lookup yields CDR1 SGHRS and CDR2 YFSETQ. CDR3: CASSLIGSGYTF. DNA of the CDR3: TGCGCCAGCAGCCTGATAGGAAGTGGCTACACCTTC.

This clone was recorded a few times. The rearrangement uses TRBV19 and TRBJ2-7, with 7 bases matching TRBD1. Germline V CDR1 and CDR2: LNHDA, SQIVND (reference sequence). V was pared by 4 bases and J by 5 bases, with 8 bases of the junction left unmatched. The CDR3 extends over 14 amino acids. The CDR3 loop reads CASSTWDSSNEQYF. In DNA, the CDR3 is TGTGCCAGTAGTACCTGGGACAGCAGCAACGAGCAGTACTTC.

The CDR3 nucleotides read TGTGCCAGTAGGGGACAGGGGATACTCTACGAGCAGTACTTC. Translated: CASRGQGILYEQYF. The chain joins TRBV19 to TRBJ2-7, with TRBD1 identical over 10 bases. Germline CDR1 and CDR2: LNHDA and SQIVND (reference sequence). The V gene end was trimmed by 6 bases and the J gene end by 3 bases; junction bases not matched to a gene: 5. The CDR3 extends over 14 amino acids. Full variable domain (remainder filled in from reference TRBV19 and TRBJ2-7): DGGITQSPKYLFRKEGQNVTLSCEQNLNHDAMYWYRQDPGQGLRLIYYSQIVNDFQKGDIAEGYSVSREKKESFPLTVTSAQKNPTAFYLCASRGQGILYEQYFGPGTRLTVT.

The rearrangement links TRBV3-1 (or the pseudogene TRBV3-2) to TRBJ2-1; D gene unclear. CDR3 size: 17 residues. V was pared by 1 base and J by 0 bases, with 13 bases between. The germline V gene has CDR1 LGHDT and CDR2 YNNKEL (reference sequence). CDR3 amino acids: CASSQGFSFISYNEQFF. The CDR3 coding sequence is TGTGCCAGCAGCCAAGGCTTCTCGTTCATCTCCTACAATGAGCAGTTCTTC.

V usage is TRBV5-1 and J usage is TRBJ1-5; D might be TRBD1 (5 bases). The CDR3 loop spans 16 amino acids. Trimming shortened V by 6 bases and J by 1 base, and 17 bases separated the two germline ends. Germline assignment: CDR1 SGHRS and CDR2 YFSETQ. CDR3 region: CASKLGGGESNQPQHF. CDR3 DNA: TGCGCCAGCAAACTGGGGGGGGGTGAGAGCAATCAGCCCCAGCATTTT.

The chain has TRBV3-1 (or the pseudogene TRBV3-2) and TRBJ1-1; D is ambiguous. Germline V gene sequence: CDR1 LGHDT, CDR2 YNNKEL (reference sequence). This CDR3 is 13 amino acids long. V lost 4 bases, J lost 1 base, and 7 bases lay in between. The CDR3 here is CASSPDSNTEAFF. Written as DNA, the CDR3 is TGTGCCAGCAGCCCGGACTCGAACACTGAAGCTTTCTTT.

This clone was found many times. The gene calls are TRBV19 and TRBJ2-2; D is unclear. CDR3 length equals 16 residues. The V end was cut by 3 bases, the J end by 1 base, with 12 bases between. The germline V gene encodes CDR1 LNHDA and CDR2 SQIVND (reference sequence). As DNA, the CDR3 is TGTGCCAGTAGTATCCCAGCGTGGGAGAACACCGGGGAGCTGTTTTTT. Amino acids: CASSIPAWENTGELFF.

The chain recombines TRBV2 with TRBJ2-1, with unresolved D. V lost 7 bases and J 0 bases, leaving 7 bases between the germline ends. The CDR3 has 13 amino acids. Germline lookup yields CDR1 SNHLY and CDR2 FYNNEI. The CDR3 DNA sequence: TGTGCCAGCACTATAAACTCCTACAATGAGCAGTTCTTC. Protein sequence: CASTINSYNEQFF. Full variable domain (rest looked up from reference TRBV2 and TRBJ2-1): EPEVTQTPSHQVTQMGQEVILRCVPISNHLYFYWYRQILGQKVEFLVSFYNNEISEKSEIFDDQFSVERPDGSNFTLKIRSTKLEDSAMYFCASTINSYNEQFFGPGTRLTVL.

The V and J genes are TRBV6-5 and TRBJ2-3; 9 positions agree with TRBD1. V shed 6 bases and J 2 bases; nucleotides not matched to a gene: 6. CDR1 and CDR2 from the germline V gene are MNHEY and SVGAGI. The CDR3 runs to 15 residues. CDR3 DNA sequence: TGTGCCAGCAGGAATGGGACAGGGTTCACAGATACGCAGTATTTT. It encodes CASRNGTGFTDTQYF.

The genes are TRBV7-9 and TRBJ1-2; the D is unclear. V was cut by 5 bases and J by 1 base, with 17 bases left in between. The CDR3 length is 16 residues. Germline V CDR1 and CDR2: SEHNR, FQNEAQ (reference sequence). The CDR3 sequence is CASSLKGTQINYGYTF. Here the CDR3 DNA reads TGTGCCAGCAGCCTCAAAGGTACACAGATTAACTATGGCTACACCTTC.

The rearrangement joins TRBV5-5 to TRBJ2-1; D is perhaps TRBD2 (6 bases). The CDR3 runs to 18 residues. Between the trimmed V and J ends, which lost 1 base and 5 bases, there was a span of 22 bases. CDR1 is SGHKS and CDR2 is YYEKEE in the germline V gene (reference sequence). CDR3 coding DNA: TGTGCCAGCAGCTTGATGGTGTCTAGCGTAATCACCGACAATGAGCAGTTCTTC. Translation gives CASSLMVSSVITDNEQFF.